The rows below give T cell receptor beta chains drawn from one sample of a study of blood T cell repertoires in COVID-19. Using immunoSEQ multiplex PCR, the repertoire was profiled, and TCRdb retains in-frame clones only, with some absent. The repertoire consists of about 200,000 clones, with 75% to 90% occurring once and the leading ten covering 5.5% to 8%. Sequenced sample: peripheral blood. The receptors were sampled from a man in his sixties who had recovered from COVID-19. Each CDR3 is given with its conserved first and last residue. A D gene is named only where the DNA matches it firmly. Clone size is stated in some rows and not others, as once, few, many or a class when expanded.

j_gene: TRBJ1-1
v_gene: TRBV27
d_gene: .
abundance: .
CDR3aa: CASRRPGGANTEAFF
CDR3nt: TGTGCCAGCAGACGACCCGGCGGGGCGAACACTGAAGCTTTCTTT

j_gene: TRBJ1-2
v_gene: TRBV5-6
d_gene: .
abundance: .
CDR3aa: CASRIGGPYGYTF
CDR3nt: TGTGCCAGCAGGATAGGAGGGCCCTATGGCTACACCTTC

j_gene: TRBJ2-7
v_gene: TRBV5-5
d_gene: .
abundance: .
CDR3aa: CASSPFGGLTYEQYF
CDR3nt: TGTGCCAGCAGCCCCTTTGGAGGACTAACCTACGAGCAGTACTTC

j_gene: TRBJ2-5
v_gene: TRBV3-1/TRBV3-2
d_gene: .
abundance: once
CDR3aa: CASSRPGGTQYF
CDR3nt: TGTGCCAGCAGCCGACCCGGGGGGACCCAGTACTTC

j_gene: TRBJ1-2
v_gene: TRBV9
d_gene: TRBD1
abundance: .
CDR3aa: CASSVGDRGMSGYTF
CDR3nt: TGTGCCAGCAGCGTAGGAGACAGGGGGATGAGTGGCTACACCTTC

j_gene: TRBJ2-5
v_gene: TRBV6-1
d_gene: TRBD2
abundance: .
CDR3aa: CASSGRLAGGSAQETQYF
CDR3nt: TGTGCCAGCAGTGGACGGCTAGCGGGGGGCTCCGCCCAAGAGACCCAGTACTTC

j_gene: TRBJ2-1
v_gene: TRBV2
d_gene: .
abundance: few
CDR3aa: CAQQGGPYNEQFF
CDR3nt: TGTGCCCAGCAGGGGGGTCCCTACAATGAGCAGTTCTTC

j_gene: TRBJ1-1
v_gene: TRBV7-2
d_gene: .
abundance: .
CDR3aa: CASSLARWNTEAFF
CDR3nt: TGTGCCAGCAGCTTAGCGAGATGGAACACTGAAGCTTTCTTT

j_gene: TRBJ2-7
v_gene: TRBV4-1
d_gene: TRBD1
abundance: .
CDR3aa: CASSLRVTGGTFYEQYF
CDR3nt: TGCGCCAGCAGCCTGCGAGTGACAGGGGGAACCTTCTACGAGCAGTACTTC

j_gene: TRBJ2-3
v_gene: TRBV7-2
d_gene: .
abundance: .
CDR3aa: CASSLGWQGSDTQYF
CDR3nt: TGTGCCAGCAGCTTAGGGTGGCAGGGATCGGATACGCAGTATTTT

j_gene: TRBJ1-1
v_gene: TRBV5-8
d_gene: .
abundance: .
CDR3aa: CASTRTAEAFF
CDR3nt: TGTGCCAGCACCCGGACAGCCGAAGCTTTCTTT

j_gene: TRBJ2-5
v_gene: TRBV2
d_gene: .
abundance: once
CDR3aa: CASREGAVGTQYF
CDR3nt: TGTGCCAGCAGGGAGGGGGCGGTGGGGACCCAGTACTTC

j_gene: TRBJ1-2
v_gene: TRBV2
d_gene: .
abundance: .
CDR3aa: CASSSPPANYGYTF
CDR3nt: TGTGCCAGCAGTTCCCCCCCGGCTAACTATGGCTACACCTTC

j_gene: TRBJ1-5
v_gene: TRBV6-6
d_gene: TRBD1
abundance: .
CDR3aa: CASSYGTGSNQPQHF
CDR3nt: TGTGCCAGCAGTTACGGGACAGGGAGCAATCAGCCCCAGCATTTT

j_gene: TRBJ1-5
v_gene: TRBV6-8
d_gene: .
abundance: once
CDR3aa: CASTSEGQPQHF
CDR3nt: TGTGCCAGCACCTCCGAGGGTCAGCCCCAGCATTTT